These 20 T cell receptor beta chains originate from one sample sequenced in a study of identical twins (dated by TCRdb to between 2015 and 2016). The library was obtained by 5' RACE. TCRdb shows the sequencer as Illumina HiSeq 2000. The public reads were run again by TCRdb, first through fastp at Q25 and then through MiXCR, and only productive beta chains were kept. A single entry per CDR3 protein holds the most common genes and DNA from its merged rows. The sample contains around 690,000 distinct CDR3 sequences, less than 25% of them found a single time. In total, the top ten clones hold roughly 4% of the sample. The sample was also linked to a second study, of T cells expressing NK-cell markers.

The sequenced sample was PBMCs. These receptors originate from a woman aged 18-29 years in good health.

The genes are TRBV7-2 and TRBJ2-7; 8 positions match TRBD2. Trimming cost V 5 bases and J 0 bases; bases outside gene matches: 6. CDR1 is SGHTA, CDR2 FQGNSA, per germline. The CDR3 is made up of 15 amino acids. This chain's CDR3 is CASSRSGGSSYEQYF. The CDR3 DNA is TGTGCCAGCAGCCGTTCGGGGGGGAGCTCCTACGAGCAGTACTTC. The full variable domain, with the rest looked up from reference TRBV7-2 and TRBJ2-7, is GAGVSQSPSNKVTEKGKDVELRCDPISGHTALYWYRQSLGQGLEFLIYFQGNSAPDKSGLPSDRFSAERTGGSVSTLTIQRTQQEDSAVYLCASSRSGGSSYEQYFGPGTRLTVT.

CDR3 protein: CASSPNTPTSGGINEQFF. Here the CDR3 DNA reads TGTGCCAGCTCACCAAACACGCCAACTAGCGGGGGGATCAATGAGCAGTTCTTC. The V gene is TRBV18, the J gene TRBJ2-1, with TRBD2 matching over 12 bases. The CDR3 is 18 residues long. Germline loops: CDR1 KGHSH, CDR2 LQKENI. V trimming: 2 bases; J trimming: 6 bases; junction bases outside the gene matches: 11.

A few counts support this clonotype. V usage is TRBV6-1 and J usage is TRBJ2-3, with 8 bases that match TRBD2. Germline-derived CDR1 and CDR2 are MNHNS and SASEGT. The CDR3 totals 18 residues. Germline trimming cut 6 bases from V and 4 bases from J; bases unmatched to any gene: 18. The CDR3 DNA reads TGTGCCAGCAGCCGACCGCCGAATTCAGCGGGAGAGCCAGATACGCAGTATTTT. It specifies CASSRPPNSAGEPDTQYF.

This clonotype was seen more than once but under ten times. V and J are TRBV20-1 and TRBJ2-2; D is perhaps TRBD1 or TRBD2 (5 bases each). The CDR3 extends over 14 amino acids. Deletions cut 0 bases from V and 4 bases from J, with 9 bases between. Per the germline V gene, CDR1 is DFQATT and CDR2 is SNEGSKA (reference sequence). The CDR3 spells CSAREGRITGELFF. CDR3 bases: TGCAGTGCTAGAGAGGGACGGATCACCGGGGAGCTGTTTTTT.

In this sample, this clonotype turned up a few times. The genes are TRBV30 and TRBJ2-5; D remains unclear. Germline CDR1 is GTSNPN and CDR2 is SVGIG (reference sequence). The CDR3 loop spans 9 amino acids. Trimming removed 6 bases at V and 5 bases at J, with 4 bases between. The CDR3 sequence: CACGETQYF. CDR3 nucleotide sequence: TGTGCCTGTGGGGAGACCCAGTACTTC.

This clonotype was found a few times. This chain connects TRBV9 to TRBJ2-1; D not resolved. The CDR3 is 12 amino acids. Germline V gene sequence: CDR1 SGDLS, CDR2 YYNGEE. The V end was cut by 4 bases, the J end by 6 bases, with 8 bases between. The CDR3 loop reads CASSNSPNEQFF. The CDR3 coding sequence is TGTGCCAGCAGCAACTCCCCCAATGAGCAGTTCTTC.

The V and J genes are TRBV7-9 and TRBJ2-7; 12 bases fit TRBD1. CDR3 length equals 17 residues. With V trimmed by 7 bases and J by 2 bases, 12 bases remained unmatched. Germline values: CDR1 SEHNR, CDR2 FQNEAQ (reference sequence). This CDR3 is CASTTPGQGAKPYEQYF. The CDR3 DNA is TGTGCCAGCACCACCCCGGGACAGGGGGCTAAACCCTACGAGCAGTACTTC. Full variable domain (remainder filled in from reference TRBV7-9 and TRBJ2-7): DTGVSQNPRHKITKRGQNVTFRCDPISEHNRLYWYRQTLGQGPEFLTYFQNEAQLEKSRLLSDRFSAERPKGSFSTLEIQRTEQGDSAMYLCASTTPGQGAKPYEQYFGPGTRLTVT.

This clonotype was seen a few times. This chain joins TRBV2 and TRBJ2-7; D may be TRBD1 (6 bases). V dropped 7 bases and J dropped 6 bases, with 13 bases sitting between them. CDR3 size: 12 residues. Germline-derived CDR1 and CDR2 are SNHLY and FYNNEI. CDR3 in DNA: TGTGCCAGCACAATCCAGGGGTCCGAGCAGTACTTC. This gives the protein CASTIQGSEQYF.

This clonotype was detected many times. The rearrangement links TRBV10-2 to TRBJ2-7; tentatively, D is TRBD1 or TRBD2 (7 bases each). Germline V gene data show CDR1 as WSHSY and CDR2 as SAAADI. CDR3 size: 14 residues. Trimming stripped 7 bases from V and 4 bases from J, with 17 bases between. The CDR3 sequence: CASKNDREGYEQYF. The CDR3 nucleotides are TGCGCCAGCAAAAACGACAGGGAGGGATACGAGCAGTACTTC.

In nucleotides, the CDR3 is TGTGCCAGCAGCTTAGTTGGGGAGGGGGAGACCCAGTACTTC. Translating gives CASSLVGEGETQYF. The chain employs TRBV7-2 and TRBJ2-5; TRBD2 matches at 7 bases. The V gene end was trimmed by 1 base and the J gene end by 5 bases; junction bases not matched to a gene: 4. CDR3 length: 14 amino acids. Germline V CDR1 and CDR2: SGHTA, FQGNSA.

J is TRBJ1-2 and V is TRBV10-3; a weak D match, TRBD1 (5 bases). The CDR3 covers 15 residues. V dropped 3 bases and J dropped 8 bases, with 19 bases sitting between them. In germline, CDR1 is ENHRY, CDR2 SYGVKD. The CDR3 loop is CAISEQPQGIEGYTF. In nucleotides, the CDR3 is TGTGCCATCAGTGAACAACCTCAGGGTATCGAGGGCTACACCTTC.

This chain connects TRBV19 to TRBJ2-1, with 9 bases matching TRBD2. CDR1 LNHDA and CDR2 SQIVND come from the germline V gene (reference sequence). Trimming removed 6 bases from V and 10 bases from J; junction bases left unmatched: 13. The CDR3 runs to 15 residues. CDR3 sequence (DNA): TGTGCCAGTAGCCCGACTTCGCGGGAGGGAGAGGAGCAGTTCTTC. Translation gives CASSPTSREGEEQFF. The full variable domain, with the rest looked up from reference TRBV19 and TRBJ2-1, is DGGITQSPKYLFRKEGQNVTLSCEQNLNHDAMYWYRQDPGQGLRLIYYSQIVNDFQKGDIAEGYSVSREKKESFPLTVTSAQKNPTAFYLCASSPTSREGEEQFFGPGTRLTVL.

The chain recombines TRBV20-1 with TRBJ2-3; tentatively, D is TRBD2 (6 bases). V lost 6 bases and J lost 6, with 16 bases in between. This CDR3 has 13 residues. Germline V CDR1 and CDR2: DFQATT, SNEGSKA (reference sequence). CDR3 nucleotides: TGCAGTGCCGGGGGTTTCCGTTGGGATACGCAGTATTTT. The encoded protein is CSAGGFRWDTQYF.

This clonotype was recorded only once. V is TRBV3-1 and J is TRBJ2-7, with D perhaps given as TRBD1 or TRBD2 (5 bases each). The V gene lost 5 bases and the J gene lost 7 bases, with 21 bases spanning the gap. Germline lookup yields CDR1 LGHDT and CDR2 YNNKEL (reference sequence). There are 15 residues in the CDR3. The CDR3 here is CASSAPGTLLMEQYF. The CDR3 nucleotides are TGTGCCAGCAGCGCCCCCGGGACCCTCTTGATGGAGCAGTACTTC.

Only a few counts were recorded for this clonotype. The chain carries TRBV20-1 and TRBJ2-1; D not resolved. The length of the CDR3 is 15 residues. Per germline, CDR1 DFQATT and CDR2 SNEGSKA (reference sequence). Trimming removed 3 bases from V and 0 bases from J, with 12 bases in between. The CDR3 coding sequence is TGCAGTGCTAGTACCGGGTCGAGCTCCTACAATGAGCAGTTCTTC. Residues: CSASTGSSSYNEQFF.

In this sample, this clonotype turned up many times. The CDR3 DNA sequence: TGTGCCACTGGGAGTACCTCTGGAAACACCATATATTTT. Protein product: CATGSTSGNTIYF. The gene calls are TRBV6-6 and TRBJ1-3; D is uncertain. Per the germline V gene, CDR1 is MNHNY and CDR2 is SVGAGI (reference sequence). V lost 10 bases and J lost 0, with 10 bases in between. The CDR3 extends over 13 amino acids.

This clonotype was observed a handful of times. The V and J genes are TRBV6-2 or TRBV6-3 and TRBJ2-7, with 11 nucleotides matching TRBD2. The germline CDR1 and CDR2 sequences are MNHEY and SVGEGT. With V trimmed by 2 bases and J by 1 base, 7 bases remained unmatched. This CDR3 contains 17 residues. The CDR3 here is CASSYDKGLAVSYEQYF. The CDR3 region has the DNA TGTGCCAGCAGTTACGATAAGGGACTAGCGGTTTCCTACGAGCAGTACTTC.

The rearrangement links TRBV5-1 to TRBJ2-7, with D uncertain. CDR1 is SGHRS and CDR2 is YFSETQ in the germline V gene. CDR3 length: 14 residues. With 0 bases removed from V and 3 bases from J, the gap between germline ends came to 10 bases. CDR3 in DNA: TGCGCCAGCAGCTTGGAGGTAGGCGGCTACGAGCAGTACTTC. Translation: CASSLEVGGYEQYF.

This clonotype came up a few times. CDR3 region: CSARGSHRMSGEQFF. CDR3 bases: TGCAGTGCTAGAGGGTCGCATCGGATGAGTGGTGAGCAGTTCTTC. The chain has TRBV20-1 and TRBJ2-1; D unresolved. This CDR3 contains 15 residues. V lost 1 base and J lost 9, with 19 bases in between. CDR1 is DFQATT, CDR2 SNEGSKA, per germline (reference sequence).

This clonotype was observed a handful of times. The chain links TRBV12-3 or TRBV12-4 to TRBJ1-2, with TRBD1 identical over 7 bases. The CDR3 loop spans 15 amino acids. The V gene end was trimmed by 5 bases and the J gene end by 0 bases; junction bases not matched to a gene: 6. CDR3 nucleotides: TGTGCCAGCAGTGCTAGACAGGGATCTAACTATGGCTACACCTTC. This codes for CASSARQGSNYGYTF.